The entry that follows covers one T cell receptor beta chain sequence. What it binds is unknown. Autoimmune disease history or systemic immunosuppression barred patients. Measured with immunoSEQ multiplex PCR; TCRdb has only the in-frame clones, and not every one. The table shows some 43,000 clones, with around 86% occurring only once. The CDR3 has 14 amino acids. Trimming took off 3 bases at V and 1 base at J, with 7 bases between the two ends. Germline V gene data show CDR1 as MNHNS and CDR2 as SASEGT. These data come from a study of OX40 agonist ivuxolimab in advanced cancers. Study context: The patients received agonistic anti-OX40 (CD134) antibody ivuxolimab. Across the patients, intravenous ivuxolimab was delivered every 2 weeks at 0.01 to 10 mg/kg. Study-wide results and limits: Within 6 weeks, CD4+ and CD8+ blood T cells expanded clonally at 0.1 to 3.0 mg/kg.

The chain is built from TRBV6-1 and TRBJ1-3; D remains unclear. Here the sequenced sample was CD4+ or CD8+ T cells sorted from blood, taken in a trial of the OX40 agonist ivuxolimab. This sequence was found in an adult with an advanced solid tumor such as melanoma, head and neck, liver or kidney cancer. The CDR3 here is CASSEAGSGNTIYF. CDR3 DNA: TGTGCCAGCAGTGAGGCCGGGTCTGGAAACACCATATATTTT.